Listed below are T cell receptor beta chains from one sample, sequenced in a study of read filtering for tumor transcriptome and immune sequencing. TCRdb reprocessed the reads via MiXCR and lists one record per CDR3 protein. The sample carries tens of thousands of distinct CDR3 sequences, roughly 12% recorded once. The sequenced sample consisted of a population of CD138-negative cells sorted from bone marrow. These receptors came from a donor at least 40 years old with multiple myeloma. Each CDR3 is given with its conserved first and last residue.

CDR3 length,V gene,CDR3 protein
15,TRBV28,CASVSLAGGINEQFF
15,TRBV20-1,CSARDLEGSGRVQFF
13,TRBV28,CASSLDPNYGYTF
14,TRBV11-2,CASSLLPGEETQYF
14,TRBV7-2,CASSYGLEYNEQFF
14,TRBV2,CASSEADSNYGYTF
14,TRBV6-5,CASRPTGDNNEQFF
13,TRBV11-3,CASSSGGTDTQYF
14,TRBV20-1,CSAIRQGAYTEAFF
19,TRBV18,CASSLRSTSGRKVYNEQFF
16,TRBV5-1,CASSIPRGIDTGELFF
14,TRBV30,CAGEWGGQVDEQFF
12,TRBV18,CASSLDSNEQFF
14,TRBV19,CASLKVHSRGEQFF
14,TRBV2,CASRANPKTETQYF
17,TRBV29-1,CSALGGNLPSGANALTF
15,TRBV7-2,CASSLEAGGQETQYF
12,TRBV29-1,CSVVSGSGKQYF
13,TRBV28,CASSLGGKETQYF
12,TRBV10-1,CASSEPGGEQYF
13,TRBV3-1,CASSQEGQETQYF
16,TRBV24-1,CATSDSTGSGANVLTF
15,TRBV20-1,CSAPGTSGFYNEQFF
15,TRBV20-1,CSARVGGVLTDTQYF
18,TRBV24-1,CATSDARLGRLDEETQYF
17,TRBV29-1,CSVPLAEGVGLRNEQFF
13,TRBV7-8,CASSLAGNTEAFF
13,TRBV2,CASSGSSRNTIYF
15,TRBV7-9,CASSLGGLGGPEAFF
13,TRBV3-1,CASSQGLADTQYF
15,TRBV5-1,CASSPGLAGQETQYF
13,TRBV5-1,CASSGPGNYGYTF
14,TRBV5-6,CASSLPGGSYGYTF
16,TRBV7-2,CASSLGGQGPADTQYF
15,TRBV29-1,CSVTGGEQLVDEQFF
14,TRBV6-5,CASRPGTGIYEQHF
15,TRBV5-6,CARRLTGPMNTEAFF
14,TRBV2,CASSPNGGNQPQHF
16,TRBV5-4,CASSLGGIRGNSPLHF
15,TRBV24-1,CATSDSRRGDTEAFF
12,TRBV29-1,CSVLTGEETQYF
16,TRBV7-9,CASSWDREKTYNEQFF
15,TRBV28,CASSPTRSTNQPQHF
16,TRBV7-8,CASSLNFGSSYNEQFF
13,TRBV7-9,CASSLREVGELFF
14,TRBV20-1,CSARDEVVGDTQYF
13,TRBV5-1,CASKKGGVDEQFF
15,TRBV20-1,CSASSLAQNRYEQYF
14,TRBV3-1,CASSQAGQLYEQYF
11,TRBV2,CASSVYNEQFF
14,TRBV7-9,CASSLDRANEKLFF
12,TRBV7-9,CASSFFPNEQYF
16,TRBV7-9,CASSLVGYGSEETQYF
15,TRBV12-3/TRBV12-4,CASSSEAGVRNIQYF
13,TRBV29-1,CSVPSTTYNEQFF
14,TRBV6-1,CASGRQGSNQPQHF
16,TRBV11-2,CASSLIGTGALYEQYF